A single sample gave rise to the 25 T cell receptor beta chains below, sequenced in a study of Ad26.COV2.S vaccination and SARS-CoV-2 variants. Treatment indicated: about 20 received Ad26.COV2.S at low or high dose, single or two shots; roughly five received placebo; per-sample allocation not given. Samples came from day 63 after the first vaccine or placebo injection. TCRdb keeps only in-frame clones here, not all; method: immunoSEQ multiplex PCR. Of a few hundred thousand clones listed, about nine tenths are singletons. The input for sequencing was peripheral blood, taken in a trial of Ad26.COV2.S vaccine versus placebo. These receptors originate from a person aged 18-60 years who received the Ad26.COV2.S COVID-19 vaccine or a placebo.

The chain recombines TRBV7-3 with TRBJ2-1, with 9 bases fitting TRBD2. CDR1 SGHTA and CDR2 FQGTGA come from the germline V gene. This CDR3 is built from 15 residues. Unmatched junction bases numbered 7, after V lost 4 bases and J lost 6 bases. The CDR3 region has the DNA TGTGCCAGCAGCTATATAGCGGGAGTACGCAATGAGCAGTTCTTC. It is translated as CASSYIAGVRNEQFF.

CDR3 bases: TGCAGCGTTCTTCGAAACTCTAGGTTTGTCCACGAGCAGTACTTC. It codes for CSVLRNSRFVHEQYF. The chain is built from TRBV29-1 and TRBJ2-7; no clear D gene. Germline V CDR1 and CDR2: SQVTM, ANQGSEA. There are 15 residues in the CDR3. The ends were cut back, 5 bases at V and 5 bases at J, with 22 bases in the middle.

V is TRBV19 and J is TRBJ2-3; D gene unclear. The germline V gene has CDR1 LNHDA and CDR2 SQIVND (reference sequence). The CDR3 sequence is 14 residues long. V was shortened by 3 bases and J by 3 bases, with 10 bases between the two germline ends. CDR3 coding DNA: TGTGCCAGTAGTATTGGGTCAGTTACAGATACGCAGTATTTT. Residues: CASSIGSVTDTQYF.

This clone was recorded once. The chain couples TRBV6-5 to TRBJ1-6; D not certain. From germline, CDR1 is MNHEY and CDR2 SVGAGI. The germline V and J ends were trimmed by 0 bases and 14 bases, with 11 bases remaining between them. The CDR3 consists of 13 residues. CDR3 DNA: TGTGCCAGCAGTTACTCTGGGAGGCAGGCCCTCCACTTT. It codes for CASSYSGRQALHF.

The V call is TRBV6-5, the J call TRBJ2-4; D ambiguous. The CDR3 sequence is 16 residues long. Germline V gives CDR1 MNHEY, CDR2 SVGAGI. The ends were cut back, 3 bases at V and 0 bases at J, with 12 bases in the middle. This chain's CDR3 is CASSYSSILAKNIQYF. Written as DNA, the CDR3 is TGTGCCAGCAGTTATAGCTCGATTTTAGCCAAAAACATTCAGTACTTC.

In nucleotides, the CDR3 is TGTGCCAGCTCACTAGGGGACCAGCCCTACAATGAGCAGTTCTTC. Translating gives CASSLGDQPYNEQFF. This chain connects TRBV18 to TRBJ2-1; D may be TRBD1 or TRBD2 (5 bases each). Per germline, CDR1 KGHSH and CDR2 LQKENI. V dropped 4 bases and J dropped 2 bases, with 12 bases sitting between them. This CDR3 has 15 residues.

This chain connects TRBV9 to TRBJ1-4; D is undetermined. Trimming took 2 bases from V and 7 from J, leaving 12 bases between them. CDR1 is SGDLS, CDR2 YYNGEE, per germline. There are 14 residues in the CDR3. The CDR3 spells CASSVSGRAEKLFF. The CDR3 DNA sequence: TGTGCCAGCAGCGTCTCTGGACGAGCTGAAAAACTGTTTTTT.

Here the CDR3 reads CASSRDRGLYNEQFF. The CDR3 coding sequence is TGTGCCAGCAGCCGTGACAGGGGGCTATACAATGAGCAGTTCTTC. The gene calls are TRBV9 and TRBJ2-1; the match to TRBD1 covers 10 bases. The V segment lost 4 bases and the J segment 4 bases; nucleotides outside the gene matches: 5. The CDR3 runs 15 residues. Looked up from germline, CDR1 is SGDLS and CDR2 is YYNGEE.

The chain carries TRBV5-4 and TRBJ2-4; 8 bases map to TRBD2. The V gene's germline CDR1 is SGHNT and CDR2 YYREEE (reference sequence). The V and J ends lost 4 bases and 7 bases, in that order; junction bases with no gene match: 10. The CDR3 is 15 residues long. The CDR3, as DNA: TGTGCCAGCAGCCTGGCGGGGGGTAGAGATAACATTCAGTACTTC. It codes for CASSLAGGRDNIQYF.

The V gene is TRBV6-1, the J gene TRBJ2-1; TRBD1 is a possible D gene (6 bases). The CDR3 length is 17 residues. CDR1 is MNHNS, CDR2 SASEGT, per germline. The ends were cut back, 2 bases at V and 1 base at J, with 15 bases in the middle. Written as DNA, the CDR3 is TGTGCCAGCAGTGAACCGCTGACAGGCCGGTCCTACAATGAGCAGTTCTTC. Translated, it gives CASSEPLTGRSYNEQFF.

In the case of this clone: The identical CDR3 is also encoded by other nucleotide sequences in the sample. The CDR3 DNA follows: TGTGCCAGCAGTTTATCCCGGGAGCAGTACTTC. Translation: CASSLSREQYF. The V call is TRBV28, the J call TRBJ2-7; D is unresolved. Deletions cut 1 base from V and 7 bases from J, with 5 bases between. CDR1 is MDHEN and CDR2 is SYDVKM in the germline V gene. The CDR3 covers 11 residues.

This sequence joins TRBV19 and TRBJ1-1, with D perhaps matching TRBD1 (5 bases). The germline V gene has CDR1 LNHDA and CDR2 SQIVND (reference sequence). The length of the CDR3 is 14 residues. The V gene lost 10 bases and the J gene lost 2 bases, with 17 bases spanning the gap. CDR3 sequence: CATLPGSTNTEAFF. The CDR3 DNA is TGTGCCACCCTGCCAGGGTCTACTAACACTGAAGCTTTCTTT.

V and J are TRBV28 and TRBJ1-1; 9 positions agree with TRBD1. The CDR3 covers 15 residues. With V trimmed by 4 bases and J by 4 bases, 7 bases remained unmatched. Germline CDR1 and CDR2: MDHEN and SYDVKM. The CDR3 DNA is TGTGCCAGCAGTTGGTCGACAGGGGGAGGCACTGAAGCTTTCTTT. This translates into CASSWSTGGGTEAFF.

The chain carries TRBV3-1 (or the pseudogene TRBV3-2) and TRBJ2-5; 7 positions agree with TRBD1. CDR3 length equals 14 residues. With 2 bases clipped from V and 4 bases from J, the junction kept 4 bases outside the gene matches. CDR1 is LGHDT, CDR2 YNNKEL, per germline (reference sequence). As DNA, the CDR3 is TGTGCCAGCAGCCAAAACAGGGGTGGAGAGACCCAGTACTTC. Translating gives CASSQNRGGETQYF.

CDR3 sequence: CASSLGPTGAGVRNTIYF. In nucleotides, the CDR3 is TGCGCCAGCAGCTTGGGACCAACAGGGGCCGGTGTTAGAAACACCATATATTTT. The V and J genes are TRBV5-1 and TRBJ1-3, with 7 bases lining up with TRBD1. Trimming removed 0 bases from V and 5 bases from J; junction bases left unmatched: 14. CDR3 length equals 18 residues. CDR1 SGHRS and CDR2 YFSETQ come from the germline V gene.

This chain links TRBV2 with TRBJ2-1; 12 nucleotides match TRBD1. The V segment lost 8 bases and the J segment 9 bases; nucleotides outside the gene matches: 8. CDR3 length: 14 amino acids. In germline, CDR1 is SNHLY, CDR2 FYNNEI. CDR3 coding DNA: TGTGCCAGCCTCCGGGACAGGGGGCTTGGTGAGCAGTTCTTC. The encoded protein is CASLRDRGLGEQFF.

The chain couples TRBV11-2 to TRBJ2-7; D gene ambiguous. V dropped 5 bases and J dropped 0 bases, with 14 bases sitting between them. The germline gives CDR1 SGHAT, CDR2 FQNNGV. The CDR3 sequence is 15 residues long. The CDR3: CASSLQIDSSYEQYF. CDR3 nucleotides: TGTGCCAGCAGCCTTCAAATCGATAGCTCCTACGAGCAGTACTTC.

This clone was detected only a few times. The J gene is TRBJ2-7, the V gene TRBV11-2; 13 bases fit TRBD2. CDR1 is SGHAT and CDR2 is FQNNGV in the germline V gene. V lost 5 bases and J lost 3; bases outside the gene matches: 7. The CDR3 loop spans 16 amino acids. The CDR3 DNA sequence: TGTGCCAGCAGCCCCCCACTAGCGGGAGGGGGCTACGAGCAGTACTTC. Residues: CASSPPLAGGGYEQYF.

This chain joins TRBV19 and TRBJ2-2; no clear D. V dropped 7 bases and J dropped 6 bases, with 15 bases sitting between them. Germline loops: CDR1 LNHDA, CDR2 SQIVND (reference sequence). The CDR3 contains 14 residues. CDR3 sequence: CASTLNTGPGELFF. In DNA, the CDR3 is TGTGCCAGTACCCTAAACACGGGTCCCGGGGAGCTGTTTTTT.

This chain joins TRBV4-2 and TRBJ2-7; D gene uncertain. This CDR3 is 13 amino acids long. Germline CDR1 is LGHNA and CDR2 is YNFKEQ. Trimming left V 0 bases short and J 7 bases short, with 10 bases between. The CDR3 region has the DNA TGTGCCAGCAGCCAAGATGGAAGAAGGGAGCAGTACTTC. Its protein is CASSQDGRREQYF.

V and J are TRBV28 and TRBJ1-2; weak D call: TRBD1 (5 bases). Trimming cost V 3 bases and J 0 bases, with 26 bases left between them. This CDR3 is built from 20 residues. The germline gives CDR1 MDHEN, CDR2 SYDVKM. The CDR3 region is CASSLSRGGRAAFANYGYTF. The CDR3 DNA reads TGTGCCAGCAGTTTGTCCCGGGGGGGAAGGGCAGCATTCGCTAACTATGGCTACACCTTC.

The V call is TRBV28, the J call TRBJ2-2; D perhaps matches TRBD2 (5 bases). The ends were cut back, 7 bases at V and 6 bases at J, with 18 bases in the middle. This CDR3 is built from 15 residues. Germline V gives CDR1 MDHEN, CDR2 SYDVKM. The CDR3 DNA sequence: TGTGCCAGCACTTTTGGACTGGGGTCGGCCGGGGAGCTGTTTTTT. Its protein product is CASTFGLGSAGELFF. The full variable domain, in which reference TRBV28 and TRBJ2-2 provide the parts outside the CDR3, is DVKVTQSSRYLVKRTGEKVFLECVQDMDHENMFWYRQDPGLGLRLIYFSYDVKMKEKGDIPEGYSVSREKKERFSLILESASTNQTSMYLCASTFGLGSAGELFFGEGSRLTVL.

V gene TRBV5-1 combines with J gene TRBJ1-6, with D possibly TRBD1 on 5 matching bases. Germline V gene lookup returns CDR1 SGHRS and CDR2 YFSETQ. The V end lost 0 bases, the J end lost 0 bases, and 16 bases lay between the germline ends. CDR3 length equals 19 residues. The CDR3 reads CASSLGAGAPGSYNSPLHF. CDR3 sequence (DNA): TGCGCCAGCAGCTTGGGGGCCGGGGCACCAGGCTCCTATAATTCACCCCTCCACTTT. Using reference TRBV5-1 and TRBJ1-6 for the parts outside the CDR3, the full variable domain is KAGVTQTPRYLIKTRGQQVTLSCSPISGHRSVSWYQQTPGQGLQFLFEYFSETQRNKGNFPGRFSGRQFSNSRSEMNVSTLELGDSALYLCASSLGAGAPGSYNSPLHFGNGTRLTVT.

This sequence joins TRBV6-5 and TRBJ2-3; possible D gene TRBD2, 5 bases. Looked up from germline, CDR1 is MNHEY and CDR2 is SVGAGI. Trimming cost V 7 bases and J 2 bases, with 13 bases left between them. CDR3 length: 14 amino acids. CDR3 sequence (DNA): TGTGCCAGCACCGACGGGAAATTCACAGATACGCAGTATTTT. Its protein product is CASTDGKFTDTQYF.

The V gene is TRBV5-1, the J gene TRBJ1-6; possibly TRBD1 for D (5 bases). CDR3 length: 14 amino acids. Germline V gene lookup returns CDR1 SGHRS and CDR2 YFSETQ. The V end lost 2 bases, the J end lost 9 bases, and 12 bases lay between the germline ends. CDR3 protein: CASSFGQGVSPLHF. CDR3 coding DNA: TGCGCCAGCAGCTTCGGGCAGGGCGTTTCACCCCTCCACTTT. The complete variable domain, with remaining parts taken from reference TRBV5-1 and TRBJ1-6, reads KAGVTQTPRYLIKTRGQQVTLSCSPISGHRSVSWYQQTPGQGLQFLFEYFSETQRNKGNFPGRFSGRQFSNSRSEMNVSTLELGDSALYLCASSFGQGVSPLHFGNGTRLTVT.